Reported below is one T cell receptor (beta chain). The antigen is not known. In germline, CDR1 is SGDLS, CDR2 YYNGEE. The trim removed 2 bases at V and 6 bases at J, leaving 7 bases unmatched. CDR3 length equals 14 residues. 5'RACE, which relied on constant-segment primers, yielded TCR alpha and TCR beta cDNA libraries carrying sample barcodes and UMIs. Each CDR3 protein is one row after TCRdb ran MiXCR on the 5' RACE reads. This sample has about 110,000 distinct CDR3 sequences, with 9.5% to 15% found just once. This sample stems from a study of T-cell memory formation after mild COVID-19. As for the study in general: Clustering of TCRs was largely donor specific.

The study's findings and limits: Clones that contracted from day 15 to 85 were balanced CD4/CD8, while later expanders leaned CD4+.

The gene calls are TRBV9 and TRBJ2-7; 8 bases are a match to TRBD2. The source material was PBMCs or a T cell subset sorted from them (not recorded which). This TCR derives from an adult woman who had mild COVID-19 (a few samples of this study predate the infection). Cell type and time point are not known. The CDR3 reads CASSVGGAPLEQYF. For the CDR3, the DNA is TGTGCCAGCAGCGTCGGGGGGGCGCCCCTCGAGCAGTACTTC.